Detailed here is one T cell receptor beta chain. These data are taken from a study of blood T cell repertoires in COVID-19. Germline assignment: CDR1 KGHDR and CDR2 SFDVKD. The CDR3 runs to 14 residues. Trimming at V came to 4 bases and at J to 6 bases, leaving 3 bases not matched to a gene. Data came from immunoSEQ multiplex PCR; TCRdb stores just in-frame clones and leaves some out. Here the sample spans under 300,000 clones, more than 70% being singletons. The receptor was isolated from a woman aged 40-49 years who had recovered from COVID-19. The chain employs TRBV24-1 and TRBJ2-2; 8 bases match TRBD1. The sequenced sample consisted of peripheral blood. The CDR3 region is CATSDVTGAGELFF. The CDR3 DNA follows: TGTGCCACCAGTGACGTGACAGGGGCCGGGGAGCTGTTTTTT.